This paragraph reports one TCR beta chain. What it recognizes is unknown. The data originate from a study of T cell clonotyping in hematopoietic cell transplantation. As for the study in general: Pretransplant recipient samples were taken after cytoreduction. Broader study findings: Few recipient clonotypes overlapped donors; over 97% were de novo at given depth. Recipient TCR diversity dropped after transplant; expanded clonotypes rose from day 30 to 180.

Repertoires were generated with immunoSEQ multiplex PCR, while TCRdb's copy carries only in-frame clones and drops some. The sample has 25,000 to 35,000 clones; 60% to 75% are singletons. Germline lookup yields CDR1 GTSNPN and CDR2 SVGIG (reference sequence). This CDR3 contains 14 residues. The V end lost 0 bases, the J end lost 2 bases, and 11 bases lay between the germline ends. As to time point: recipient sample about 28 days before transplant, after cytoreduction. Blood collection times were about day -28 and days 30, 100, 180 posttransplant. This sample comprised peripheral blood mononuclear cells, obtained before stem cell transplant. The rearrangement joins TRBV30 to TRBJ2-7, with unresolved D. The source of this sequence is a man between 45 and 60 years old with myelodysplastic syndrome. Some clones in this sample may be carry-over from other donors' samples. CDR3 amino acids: CAWSVGWATYEQYF. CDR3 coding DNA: TGTGCCTGGAGTGTAGGGTGGGCCACCTACGAGCAGTACTTC.